This record looks at one TCR beta chain sequence and its context. Its matching antigen is unknown. This specimen comes from a study of persistence of HIV-infected CD4 T cells. Study results and caveats: Antigen-responding cells were enriched for degenerate expanded CDR3beta sequences.

The stimulus was an HIV-1 Gag 15-mer peptide pool, about 1 ug/peptide/mL. CD40L-negative CD69-negative CD45RO-high memory CD4+ T cells were sorted as populations depleted of antigen-responding cells. Suppressive ART was started during chronic HIV-1 infection in these adults. Sequencing used immunoSEQ version 4 in survey mode. The method was immunoSEQ multiplex PCR; TCRdb's version includes in-frame clones alone and lacks a portion of them. The data contain tens of thousands of clones, around 78% of them seen just once; the ten biggest clones take up about 14%. This CDR3 has 13 amino acids. Germline assignment: CDR1 MNHEY and CDR2 SMNVEV (reference sequence). The germline V and J ends were trimmed by 0 bases and 11 bases, with 11 bases remaining between them.

This sequence was found in an adult man with HIV who was CMV-seropositive. The rearrangement joins TRBV27 to TRBJ2-1; D not certain. The sample consisted of CD4+ T cells sorted from PBMCs after approximately 20-hour stimulation, taken from a patient who received antiretroviral therapy. The CDR3 sequence: CASSLSINYQQFF. DNA for the CDR3: TGTGCCAGCAGTTTATCCATTAACTACCAGCAGTTCTTC.